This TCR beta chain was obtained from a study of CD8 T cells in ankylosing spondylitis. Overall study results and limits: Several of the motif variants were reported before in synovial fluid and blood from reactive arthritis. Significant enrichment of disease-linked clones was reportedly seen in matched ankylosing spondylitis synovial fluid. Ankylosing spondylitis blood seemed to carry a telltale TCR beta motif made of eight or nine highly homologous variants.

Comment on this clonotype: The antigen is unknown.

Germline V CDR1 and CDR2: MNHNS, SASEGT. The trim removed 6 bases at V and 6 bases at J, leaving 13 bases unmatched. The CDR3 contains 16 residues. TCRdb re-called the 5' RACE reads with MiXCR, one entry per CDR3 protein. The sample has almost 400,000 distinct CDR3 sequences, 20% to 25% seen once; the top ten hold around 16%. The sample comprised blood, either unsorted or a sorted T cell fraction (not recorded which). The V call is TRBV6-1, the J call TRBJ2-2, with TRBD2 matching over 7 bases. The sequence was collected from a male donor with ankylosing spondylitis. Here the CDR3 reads CASRTAVTSRSGELFF. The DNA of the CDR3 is TGTGCCAGCAGAACCGCAGTGACTAGCCGCTCCGGGGAGCTGTTTTTT.